This is a list of T cell receptor beta chains from one sample in a study of blood T cell repertoires in COVID-19. The table came from immunoSEQ multiplex PCR; TCRdb's copy has only in-frame clones and leaves some out. The table lists over 80,000 clones, more than 65% of them singletons, with around 18% in the top ten. What was sequenced was peripheral blood. Source of these receptors: a woman of 80 years or more with active or convalescent COVID-19. Each CDR3 is given with its conserved first and last residue. D genes are given only for firm matches. Size tells how often a clone was seen (once, few, many) or the class of an expanded clone, and some rows leave it out.

V: TRBV5-1; D: -; J: TRBJ1-6; size: -; CDR3: CASSLLGTASPLHF; DNA: TGCGCCAGCAGCTTGTTGGGCACCGCTTCACCCCTCCACTTT
V: TRBV4-1; D: -; J: TRBJ2-2; size: -; CDR3: CASSQADIWVTGELFF; DNA: TGCGCCAGCAGCCAAGCGGACATTTGGGTTACCGGGGAGCTGTTTTTT
V: TRBV6-6; D: -; J: TRBJ2-7; size: -; CDR3: CASRTLAGLSYEQYF; DNA: TGTGCCAGCAGAACTTTGGCAGGGCTATCCTACGAGCAGTACTTC
V: TRBV5-1; D: TRBD1; J: TRBJ2-5; size: -; CDR3: CASSLGDRVGQETQYF; DNA: TGCGCCAGCAGCTTGGGGGACAGGGTAGGGCAAGAGACCCAGTACTTC
V: TRBV15; D: TRBD2; J: TRBJ2-2; size: -; CDR3: CATSAQRDRELFF; DNA: TGTGCCACCAGCGCCCAGCGGGATCGGGAGCTGTTTTTT
V: TRBV3-1/TRBV3-2; D: TRBD2; J: TRBJ2-3; size: -; CDR3: CASSPPRSGMTDTQYF; DNA: TGTGCCAGCAGCCCCCCACGTAGCGGGATGACAGATACGCAGTATTTT
V: TRBV5-8; D: -; J: TRBJ1-2; size: -; CDR3: CATYTMTTNYGYTF; DNA: TGTGCCACATATACCATGACAACTAACTATGGCTACACCTTC
V: TRBV13; D: TRBD2; J: TRBJ2-2; size: -; CDR3: CASSYPGGAGELFF; DNA: TGTGCCAGCAGCTACCCCGGGGGGGCCGGGGAGCTGTTTTTT
V: TRBV29-1; D: TRBD1; J: TRBJ1-5; size: -; CDR3: CSVGDRGNNQPQHF; DNA: TGCAGCGTGGGGGACAGGGGGAACAATCAGCCCCAGCATTTT
V: TRBV7-3; D: -; J: TRBJ2-2; size: -; CDR3: CASSLSTGFTGELFF; DNA: TGTGCCAGCAGCTTATCAACGGGGTTCACCGGGGAGCTGTTTTTT
V: TRBV7-2; D: TRBD1; J: TRBJ2-3; size: -; CDR3: CASSFQGDPTDTQYF; DNA: TGTGCCAGCAGCTTCCAGGGGGATCCCACAGATACGCAGTATTTT
V: TRBV28; D: -; J: TRBJ2-1; size: -; CDR3: CASSQNPNEQFF; DNA: TGTGCCAGCAGCCAAAATCCCAATGAGCAGTTCTTC
V: TRBV9; D: TRBD2; J: TRBJ2-1; size: -; CDR3: CASSSRSLSSGSRVNEQFF; DNA: TGTGCCAGCAGCTCCCGATCCCTATCTAGCGGGAGTAGGGTAAATGAGCAGTTCTTC
V: TRBV19; D: TRBD1; J: TRBJ1-2; size: -; CDR3: CASSSDRVNYGYTF; DNA: TGTGCCAGTAGTTCGGACAGGGTCAACTATGGCTACACCTTC
V: TRBV6-2/TRBV6-3; D: -; J: TRBJ1-2; size: -; CDR3: CASSYGIYGYTF; DNA: TGTGCCAGCAGTTACGGCATCTATGGCTACACCTTC
V: TRBV19; D: TRBD1; J: TRBJ2-7; size: -; CDR3: CASSRTGGFYEQYF; DNA: TGTGCCAGTAGTAGGACAGGGGGATTCTACGAGCAGTACTTC
V: TRBV29-1; D: TRBD1; J: TRBJ2-5; size: -; CDR3: CSVEVQGQGPETQYF; DNA: TGCAGCGTTGAAGTACAGGGACAGGGTCCAGAGACCCAGTACTTC
V: TRBV6-9; D: -; J: TRBJ1-5; size: -; CDR3: CASSTQGEGQPQHF; DNA: TGTGCCAGCAGTACGCAGGGCGAAGGGCAGCCCCAGCATTTT
V: TRBV21-1; D: -; J: TRBJ2-7; size: -; CDR3: CASSTRTDADGTYEQYF; DNA: TGTGCCAGCAGCACCCGGACCGATGCCGACGGGACCTACGAGCAGTACTTC
V: TRBV7-2; D: -; J: TRBJ1-6; size: -; CDR3: CASSLVGRASNNSPLHF; DNA: TGTGCCAGCAGCTTAGTCGGGCGGGCAAGCAATAATTCACCCCTCCACTTT
V: TRBV6-1; D: -; J: TRBJ1-6; size: few; CDR3: CASSDVKGSYNSPLHF; DNA: TGTGCCAGCAGTGACGTAAAGGGGTCCTATAATTCACCCCTCCACTTT
V: TRBV9; D: -; J: TRBJ1-3; size: -; CDR3: CASSVDGSSGNTIYF; DNA: TGTGCCAGCAGCGTAGATGGCAGCTCTGGAAACACCATATATTTT
V: TRBV5-1; D: -; J: TRBJ1-6; size: -; CDR3: CASSFGTLNSPLHF; DNA: TGCGCCAGCAGCTTTGGGACATTAAATTCACCCCTCCACTTT
V: TRBV9; D: -; J: TRBJ1-1; size: -; CDR3: CASSVQEGPEAFF; DNA: TGTGCCAGCAGCGTACAAGAGGGCCCTGAAGCTTTCTTT
V: TRBV6-1; D: TRBD1; J: TRBJ2-5; size: -; CDR3: CASSEETGRGQETQYF; DNA: TGTGCCAGCAGTGAAGAGACAGGGCGAGGGCAAGAGACCCAGTACTTC
V: TRBV27; D: TRBD1; J: TRBJ1-6; size: once; CDR3: CASSFHTRRTGSNNSPLHF; DNA: TGTGCCAGCAGTTTCCACACGCGTCGGACAGGGAGCAATAATTCACCCCTCCACTTT
V: TRBV11-2; D: TRBD2; J: TRBJ2-1; size: few; CDR3: CASSLDRTRFSNEQFF; DNA: TGTGCCAGCAGCTTAGATAGGACTAGATTTAGCAATGAGCAGTTCTTC
V: TRBV6-5; D: TRBD1; J: TRBJ2-3; size: -; CDR3: CATQNRDRDTDTQYF; DNA: TGTGCCACCCAAAACCGGGACAGGGATACAGATACGCAGTATTTT
V: TRBV28; D: TRBD1; J: TRBJ1-4; size: -; CDR3: CASSLPGQGDEKLFF; DNA: TGTGCCAGCAGTTTGCCGGGACAGGGTGATGAAAAACTGTTTTTT
V: TRBV9; D: -; J: TRBJ1-1; size: -; CDR3: CASSVDERVNTEAFF; DNA: TGTGCCAGCAGCGTAGACGAGAGGGTGAACACTGAAGCTTTCTTT
V: TRBV18; D: -; J: TRBJ1-5; size: -; CDR3: CASGSDGNQPQHF; DNA: TGTGCCAGTGGGAGTGATGGCAATCAGCCCCAGCATTTT
V: TRBV7-2; D: TRBD2; J: TRBJ2-7; size: -; CDR3: CASSLGGGNRQYF; DNA: TGTGCCAGCAGCTTAGGGGGGGGTAACAGGCAGTACTTC
V: TRBV18; D: TRBD1; J: TRBJ2-3; size: -; CDR3: CASSPTGVGTDTQYF; DNA: TGTGCCAGCTCACCCACAGGGGTCGGCACAGATACGCAGTATTTT
V: TRBV7-3; D: -; J: TRBJ1-2; size: -; CDR3: CASSLTGFRGYTF; DNA: TGTGCCAGCAGCCTTACAGGTTTCCGTGGCTACACCTTC
V: TRBV28; D: -; J: TRBJ2-4; size: -; CDR3: CASSNTAALAKNIQYF; DNA: TGTGCCAGCAGCAACACAGCGGCACTAGCCAAAAACATTCAGTACTTC
V: TRBV3-1/TRBV3-2; D: -; J: TRBJ2-7; size: -; CDR3: CASSQAAYEQYF; DNA: TGTGCCAGCAGCCAAGCTGCGTACGAGCAGTACTTC
V: TRBV5-4; D: -; J: TRBJ2-3; size: -; CDR3: CASSPRKGAVGGSTDTQYF; DNA: TGTGCCAGCAGCCCCCGGAAGGGAGCGGTGGGAGGTAGCACAGATACGCAGTATTTT
V: TRBV5-1; D: TRBD1; J: TRBJ1-2; size: few; CDR3: CASSLAPPFRQGVEYGYTF; DNA: TGCGCCAGCAGCTTGGCCCCCCCGTTCCGACAGGGGGTAGAGTATGGCTACACCTTC
V: TRBV29-1; D: TRBD1; J: TRBJ1-2; size: -; CDR3: CSVSSGQGGSGYTF; DNA: TGCAGCGTTTCATCTGGACAGGGCGGTTCTGGCTACACCTTC
V: TRBV2; D: TRBD2; J: TRBJ2-7; size: -; CDR3: CASSDGLAGGHEQYF; DNA: TGTGCCAGCAGTGATGGGCTAGCGGGAGGACACGAGCAGTACTTC
V: TRBV28; D: -; J: TRBJ1-2; size: -; CDR3: CASSLYRGRNREGGYTF; DNA: TGTGCCAGCAGTTTATACCGCGGACGGAACCGGGAGGGTGGCTACACCTTC
V: TRBV7-3; D: -; J: TRBJ2-7; size: -; CDR3: CASSLTATSEQYF; DNA: TGTGCCAGCAGCTTAACGGCGACTAGCGAGCAGTACTTC
V: TRBV6-6; D: TRBD1; J: TRBJ1-6; size: -; CDR3: CASSPTGDNSPLHF; DNA: TGTGCCAGCAGCCCCACAGGGGATAATTCACCCCTCCACTTT
V: TRBV12-3/TRBV12-4; D: -; J: TRBJ1-1; size: -; CDR3: CASSTGEGVEAFF; DNA: TGTGCCAGCAGTACCGGGGAGGGTGTTGAAGCTTTCTTT
V: TRBV2; D: TRBD2; J: TRBJ2-2; size: -; CDR3: CASSRTSGVNTGELFF; DNA: TGTGCCAGCAGCCGGACTAGCGGGGTGAACACCGGGGAGCTGTTTTTT
V: TRBV20-1; D: -; J: TRBJ1-2; size: -; CDR3: CSAIYTEGYTF; DNA: TGCAGTGCTATATATACGGAGGGCTACACCTTC
V: TRBV7-8; D: TRBD2; J: TRBJ2-7; size: -; CDR3: CASSSGLEGREQYF; DNA: TGTGCCAGCAGCTCGGGACTAGAGGGGCGCGAGCAGTACTTC
V: TRBV9; D: -; J: TRBJ2-4; size: -; CDR3: CASSVEGLGDIQYF; DNA: TGTGCCAGCAGCGTAGAGGGACTCGGTGACATTCAGTACTTC
V: TRBV4-1; D: TRBD1; J: TRBJ1-2; size: -; CDR3: CASSHRTGDNYGYTF; DNA: TGCGCCAGCAGCCACAGGACAGGTGACAACTATGGCTACACCTTC
V: TRBV5-4; D: -; J: TRBJ2-5; size: -; CDR3: CASSPGGTIGETQYF; DNA: TGTGCCAGCAGCCCGGGCGGGACGATAGGCGAGACCCAGTACTTC